This T cell receptor beta chain was identified during a study of T cell repertoires in aging, cancer and after chemotherapy. Findings of the study overall: In each cancer cohort, median generation probability increased across chemotherapy, suggesting thymic output rebounded. In healthy donors, age-related TCR diversity loss mainly reflected lost richness.

With regard to this clonotype: What it binds is not known.

TRB rearrangements spanning V, D and J were amplified using mixed TRB-A/B primers. A single record per CDR3 protein comes from TCRdb applying MiXCR to the multiplex PCR reads. The sample consists of 6,000 or so distinct CDR3 sequences, 35% of them appearing once. Germline V gene sequence: CDR1 MNHNY, CDR2 SVGAGI (reference sequence). Trimming left V 7 bases short and J 4 bases short, with 13 bases between. This CDR3 spans 13 amino acids. Amplification of TCR beta used genomic DNA extracted from peripheral blood. The source of this sequence is a human donor in good health. The chain links TRBV6-6 to TRBJ1-1, with a tentative D call TRBD1 (5 bases). Sequencing used blood. The CDR3 bases are TGTGCCAGCATCATTGGGGGGGGCACTGAAGCTTTCTTT. This sequence encodes CASIIGGGTEAFF.